This T cell receptor (beta chain) was captured by sequencing in a study of T-cell reconstitution after alpha-beta-depleted transplantation in children. Study observations and caveats: Certain patients had high TCRbeta diversity at day 60, and it came from recipient T cells and thymic progenitors that survived. Expanded graft clones, several hundred of them, were reportedly the source of alpha-beta T cells about two months after transplant. The authors attributed T-cell counts and diversity one year after transplant mostly to newly produced T cells.

This clonotype was seen only a few times. The target antigen is unknown. The CDR3 runs 13 residues. Unique molecular identifiers were used to barcode this TCRbeta library. TCRdb re-called the PCR reads with MiXCR, one entry per CDR3 protein. There are about 510,000 distinct CDR3 sequences in the sample; 11% occur only once, and around 13% lies in the top ten. The J gene is TRBJ2-4, the V gene TRBV21-1; TRBD1 is the table's D call, not checked against the DNA. TRBV21-1 is noted as a pseudogene. The source was PBMCs, mostly from graft donor cells, collected 180 days after TCRalphabeta/CD19-depleted stem cell transplant. The receptor was derived from a female patient aged 2-15 years who had a stem cell transplant for aplastic anemia, so the T cells may come from the graft donor. This CDR3 reads CASSPEGENIQYF. In DNA, the CDR3 is TGTGCCAGCAGCCCAGAGGGCGAAAACATTCAGTACTTC.